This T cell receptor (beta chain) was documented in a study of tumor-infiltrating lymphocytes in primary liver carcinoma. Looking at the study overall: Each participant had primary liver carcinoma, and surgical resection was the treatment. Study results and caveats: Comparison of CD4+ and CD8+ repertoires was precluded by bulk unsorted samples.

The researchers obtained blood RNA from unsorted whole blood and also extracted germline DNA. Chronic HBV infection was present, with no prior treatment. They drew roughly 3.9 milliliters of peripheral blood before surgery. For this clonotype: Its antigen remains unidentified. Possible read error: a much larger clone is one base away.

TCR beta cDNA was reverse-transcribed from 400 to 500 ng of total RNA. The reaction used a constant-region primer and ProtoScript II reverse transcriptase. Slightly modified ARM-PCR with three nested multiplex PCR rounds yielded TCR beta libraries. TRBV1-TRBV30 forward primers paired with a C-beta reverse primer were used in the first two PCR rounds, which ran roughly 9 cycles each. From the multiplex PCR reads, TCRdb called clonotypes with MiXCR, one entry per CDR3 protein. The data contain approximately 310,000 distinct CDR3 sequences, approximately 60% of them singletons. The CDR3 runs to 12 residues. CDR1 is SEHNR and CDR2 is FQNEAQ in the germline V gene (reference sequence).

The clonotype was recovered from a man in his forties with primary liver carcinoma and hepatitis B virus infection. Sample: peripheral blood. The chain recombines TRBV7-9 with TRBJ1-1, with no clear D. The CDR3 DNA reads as TGTACCAGCAGCTGGGATAACACTGAAGCTTTCTTT. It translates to CTSSWDNTEAFF.